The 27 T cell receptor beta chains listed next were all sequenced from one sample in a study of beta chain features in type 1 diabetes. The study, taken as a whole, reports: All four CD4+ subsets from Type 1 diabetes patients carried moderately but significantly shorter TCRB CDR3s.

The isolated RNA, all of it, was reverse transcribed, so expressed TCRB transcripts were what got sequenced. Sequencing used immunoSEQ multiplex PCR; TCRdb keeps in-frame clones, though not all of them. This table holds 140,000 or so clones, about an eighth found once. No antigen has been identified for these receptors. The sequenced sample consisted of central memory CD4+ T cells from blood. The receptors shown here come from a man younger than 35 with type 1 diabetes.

The CDR3, as DNA: TGTGCCAGCCGGGACAGCTCCTATAATTCACCCCTCCACTTT. Translation gives CASRDSSYNSPLHF. The chain uses TRBV4-2 and TRBJ1-6, with TRBD1 identical over 7 bases. This CDR3 has 14 residues. CDR1 is LGHNA, CDR2 YNFKEQ, per germline. The V segment lost 8 bases and the J segment 0 bases; nucleotides outside the gene matches: 1.

CDR3 nucleotides: TGTGCCAGCAGCGCCAGGCAAAGGGAGACCCAGTACTTC. Translating gives CASSARQRETQYF. This chain connects TRBV9 to TRBJ2-5; D is unresolved. V dropped 3 bases and J dropped 5 bases, with 11 bases sitting between them. This CDR3 region has 13 residues. Germline CDR1 reads SGDLS; CDR2 reads YYNGEE.

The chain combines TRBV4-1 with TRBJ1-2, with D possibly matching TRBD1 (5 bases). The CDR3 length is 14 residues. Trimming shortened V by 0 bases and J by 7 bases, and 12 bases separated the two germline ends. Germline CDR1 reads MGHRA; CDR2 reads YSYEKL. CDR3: CASSQDSRQTGYTF. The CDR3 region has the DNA TGCGCCAGCAGCCAAGATTCCCGACAGACTGGCTACACCTTC.

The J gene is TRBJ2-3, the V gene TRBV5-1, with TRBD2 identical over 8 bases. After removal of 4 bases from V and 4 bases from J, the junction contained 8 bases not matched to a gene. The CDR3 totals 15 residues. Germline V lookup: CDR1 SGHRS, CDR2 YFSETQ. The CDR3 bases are TGCGCCAGCAGCCCACGGCGGGGGGCCTCAGATACGCAGTATTTT. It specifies CASSPRRGASDTQYF. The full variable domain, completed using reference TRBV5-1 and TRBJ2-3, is KAGVTQTPRYLIKTRGQQVTLSCSPISGHRSVSWYQQTPGQGLQFLFEYFSETQRNKGNFPGRFSGRQFSNSRSEMNVSTLELGDSALYLCASSPRRGASDTQYFGPGTRLTVL.

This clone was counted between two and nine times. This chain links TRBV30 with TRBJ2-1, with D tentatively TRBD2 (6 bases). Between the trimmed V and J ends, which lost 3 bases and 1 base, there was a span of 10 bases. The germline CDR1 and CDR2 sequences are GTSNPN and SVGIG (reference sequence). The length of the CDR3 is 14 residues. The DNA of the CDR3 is TGTGCCTGGAGAGAAGCGGGTTCCTACAATGAGCAGTTCTTC. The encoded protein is CAWREAGSYNEQFF.

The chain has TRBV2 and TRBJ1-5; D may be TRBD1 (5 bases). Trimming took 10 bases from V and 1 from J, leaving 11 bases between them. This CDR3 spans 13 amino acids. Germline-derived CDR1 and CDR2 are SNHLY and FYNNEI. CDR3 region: CATVRDSNQPQHF. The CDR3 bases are TGTGCCACTGTCCGGGACAGCAATCAGCCCCAGCATTTT. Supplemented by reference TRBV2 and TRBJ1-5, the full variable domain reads EPEVTQTPSHQVTQMGQEVILRCVPISNHLYFYWYRQILGQKVEFLVSFYNNEISEKSEIFDDQFSVERPDGSNFTLKIRSTKLEDSAMYFCATVRDSNQPQHFGDGTRLSIL.

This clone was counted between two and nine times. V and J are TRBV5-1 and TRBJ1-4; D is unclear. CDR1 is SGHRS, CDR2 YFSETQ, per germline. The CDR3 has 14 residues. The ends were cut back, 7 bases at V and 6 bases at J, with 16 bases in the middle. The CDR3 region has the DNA TGCGCCAGCCGCTACACGGGCATAGATGAAAAACTGTTTTTT. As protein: CASRYTGIDEKLFF.

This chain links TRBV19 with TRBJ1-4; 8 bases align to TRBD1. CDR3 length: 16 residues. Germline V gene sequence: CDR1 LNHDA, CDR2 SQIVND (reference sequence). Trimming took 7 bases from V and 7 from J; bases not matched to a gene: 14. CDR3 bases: TGTGCCAGTACCCCCGGACAGGGAGGTGATGGTGAAAAACTGTTTTTT. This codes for CASTPGQGGDGEKLFF.

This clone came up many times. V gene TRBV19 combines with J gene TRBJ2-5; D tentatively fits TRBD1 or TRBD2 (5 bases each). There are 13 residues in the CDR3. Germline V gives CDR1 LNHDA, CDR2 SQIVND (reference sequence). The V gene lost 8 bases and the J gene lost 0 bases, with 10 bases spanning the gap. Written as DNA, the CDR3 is TGTGCCAGTGGCAGGGAGCACCAAGAGACCCAGTACTTC. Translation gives CASGREHQETQYF.

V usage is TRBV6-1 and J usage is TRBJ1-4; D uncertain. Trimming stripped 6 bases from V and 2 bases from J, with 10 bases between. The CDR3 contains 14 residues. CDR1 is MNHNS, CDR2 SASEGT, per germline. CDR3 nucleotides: TGTGCCAGCAGACTAGACATGACTAATGAAAAACTGTTTTTT. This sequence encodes CASRLDMTNEKLFF.

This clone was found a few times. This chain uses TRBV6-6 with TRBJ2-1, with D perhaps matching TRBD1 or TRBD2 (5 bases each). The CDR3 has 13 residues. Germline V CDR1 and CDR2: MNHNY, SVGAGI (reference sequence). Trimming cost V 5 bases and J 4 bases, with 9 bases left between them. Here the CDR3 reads CASSKGTYNEQFF. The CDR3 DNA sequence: TGTGCCAGCAGTAAGGGGACGTACAATGAGCAGTTCTTC.

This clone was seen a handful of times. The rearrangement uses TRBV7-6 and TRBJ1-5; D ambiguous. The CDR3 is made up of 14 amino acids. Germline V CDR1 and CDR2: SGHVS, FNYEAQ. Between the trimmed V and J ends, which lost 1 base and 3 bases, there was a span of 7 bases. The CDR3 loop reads CASSLDRNNQPQHF. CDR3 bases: TGTGCCAGCAGCTTAGACAGAAACAATCAGCCCCAGCATTTT.

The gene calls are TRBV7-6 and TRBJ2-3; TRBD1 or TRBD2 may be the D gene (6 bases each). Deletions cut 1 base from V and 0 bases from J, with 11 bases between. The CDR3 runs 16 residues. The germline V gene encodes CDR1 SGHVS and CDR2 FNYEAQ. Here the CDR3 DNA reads TGTGCCAGCAGCTTAGGCAGGGGACTTAGCACAGATACGCAGTATTTT. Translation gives CASSLGRGLSTDTQYF. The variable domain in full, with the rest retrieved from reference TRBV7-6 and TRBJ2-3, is GAGVSQSPRYKVTKRGQDVALRCDPISGHVSLYWYRQALGQGPEFLTYFNYEAQQDKSGLPNDRFSAERPEGSISTLTIQRTEQRDSAMYRCASSLGRGLSTDTQYFGPGTRLTVL.

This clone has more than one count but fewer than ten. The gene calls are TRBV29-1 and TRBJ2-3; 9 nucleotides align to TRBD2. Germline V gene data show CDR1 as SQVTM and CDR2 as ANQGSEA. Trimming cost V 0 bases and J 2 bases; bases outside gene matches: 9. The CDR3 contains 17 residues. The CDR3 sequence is CSVEDPLRGGITDTQYF. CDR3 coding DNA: TGCAGCGTTGAAGATCCGTTGCGGGGGGGTATCACAGATACGCAGTATTTT.

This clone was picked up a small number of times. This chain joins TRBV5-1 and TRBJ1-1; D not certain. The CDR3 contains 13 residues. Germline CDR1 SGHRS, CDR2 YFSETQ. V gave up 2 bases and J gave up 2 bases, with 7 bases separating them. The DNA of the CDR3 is TGCGCCAGCAGCTTCCTAGACAACACTGAAGCTTTCTTT. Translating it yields CASSFLDNTEAFF.

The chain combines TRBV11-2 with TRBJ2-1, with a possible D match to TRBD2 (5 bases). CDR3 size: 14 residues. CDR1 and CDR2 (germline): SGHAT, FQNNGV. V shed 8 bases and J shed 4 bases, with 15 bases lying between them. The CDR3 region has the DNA TGTGCCAGCCTTCGCGGGTATCAATACAATGAGCAGTTCTTC. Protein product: CASLRGYQYNEQFF.

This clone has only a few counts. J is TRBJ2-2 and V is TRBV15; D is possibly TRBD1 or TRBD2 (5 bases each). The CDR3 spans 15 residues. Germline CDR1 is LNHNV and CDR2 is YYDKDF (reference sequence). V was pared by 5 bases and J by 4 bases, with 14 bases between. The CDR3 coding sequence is TGTGCCACCAGCCCGGCGAGGGGCGGCACCGGGGAGCTGTTTTTT. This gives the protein CATSPARGGTGELFF.

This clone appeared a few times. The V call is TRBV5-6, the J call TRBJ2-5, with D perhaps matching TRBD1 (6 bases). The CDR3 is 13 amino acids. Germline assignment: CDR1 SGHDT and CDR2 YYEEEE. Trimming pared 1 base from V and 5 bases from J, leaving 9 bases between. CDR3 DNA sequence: TGTGCCAGCAGCTTGACAGGGCCGGAGACCCAGTACTTC. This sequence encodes CASSLTGPETQYF.

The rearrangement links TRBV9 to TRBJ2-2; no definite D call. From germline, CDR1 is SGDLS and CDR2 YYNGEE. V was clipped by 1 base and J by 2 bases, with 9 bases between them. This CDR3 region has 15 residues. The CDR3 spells CASSVSTENTGELFF. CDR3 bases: TGTGCCAGCAGCGTAAGTACAGAAAACACCGGGGAGCTGTTTTTT.

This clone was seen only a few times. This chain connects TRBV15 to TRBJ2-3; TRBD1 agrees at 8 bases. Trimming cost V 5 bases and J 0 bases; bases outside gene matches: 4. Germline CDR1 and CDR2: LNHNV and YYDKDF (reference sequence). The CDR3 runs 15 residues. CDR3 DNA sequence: TGTGCCACCAGCTGGGACAGGATTAGCACAGATACGCAGTATTTT. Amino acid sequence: CATSWDRISTDTQYF.

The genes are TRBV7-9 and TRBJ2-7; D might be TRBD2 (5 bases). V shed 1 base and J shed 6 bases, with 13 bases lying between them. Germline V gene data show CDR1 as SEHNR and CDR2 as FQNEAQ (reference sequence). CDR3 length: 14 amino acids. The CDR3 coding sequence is TGTGCCAGCAGCTTAGGGAGTTGGGAGAGCGAGCAGTACTTC. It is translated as CASSLGSWESEQYF.

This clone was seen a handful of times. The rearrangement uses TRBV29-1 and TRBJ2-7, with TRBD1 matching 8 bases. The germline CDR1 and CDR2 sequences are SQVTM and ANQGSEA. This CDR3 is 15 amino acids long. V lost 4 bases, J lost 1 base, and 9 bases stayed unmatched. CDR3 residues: CSVADRASPSYEQYF. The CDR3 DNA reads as TGCAGCGTTGCGGACAGGGCCTCTCCATCCTACGAGCAGTACTTC.

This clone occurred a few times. The CDR3 DNA follows: TGTGCCACCACCTTCCGGGGGTCACAAGAGACCCAGTACTTC. Translating it yields CATTFRGSQETQYF. This chain links TRBV18 with TRBJ2-5; tentatively, D is TRBD2 (6 bases). CDR3 size: 14 residues. V lost 10 bases and J lost 2, with 17 bases in between. Germline V CDR1 and CDR2: KGHSH, LQKENI.

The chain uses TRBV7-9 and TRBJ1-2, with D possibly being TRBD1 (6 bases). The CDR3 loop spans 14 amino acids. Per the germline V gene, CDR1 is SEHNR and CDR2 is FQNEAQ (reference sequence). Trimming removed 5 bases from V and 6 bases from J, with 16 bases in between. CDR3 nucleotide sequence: TGTGCCAGCAGCCCACAGGGTCCAATCCATGGCTACACCTTC. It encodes CASSPQGPIHGYTF.

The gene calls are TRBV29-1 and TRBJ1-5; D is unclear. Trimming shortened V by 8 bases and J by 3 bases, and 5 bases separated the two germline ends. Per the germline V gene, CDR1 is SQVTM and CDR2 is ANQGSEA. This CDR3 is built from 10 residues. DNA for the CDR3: TGCAGCCGCCCCAATCAGCCCCAGCATTTT. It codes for CSRPNQPQHF. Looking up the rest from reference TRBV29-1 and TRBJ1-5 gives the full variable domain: SAVISQKPSRDICQRGTSLTIQCQVDSQVTMMFWYRQQPGQSLTLIATANQGSEATYESGFVIDKFPISRPNLTFSTLTVSNMSPEDSSIYLCSRPNQPQHFGDGTRLSIL.

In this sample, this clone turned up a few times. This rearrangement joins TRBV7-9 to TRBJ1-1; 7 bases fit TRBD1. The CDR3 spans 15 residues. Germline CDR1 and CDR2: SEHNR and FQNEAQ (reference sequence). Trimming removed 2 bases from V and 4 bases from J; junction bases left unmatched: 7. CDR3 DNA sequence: TGTGCCAGCAGCTTACTAAGCCAGGGGGGCACTGAAGCTTTCTTT. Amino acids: CASSLLSQGGTEAFF.

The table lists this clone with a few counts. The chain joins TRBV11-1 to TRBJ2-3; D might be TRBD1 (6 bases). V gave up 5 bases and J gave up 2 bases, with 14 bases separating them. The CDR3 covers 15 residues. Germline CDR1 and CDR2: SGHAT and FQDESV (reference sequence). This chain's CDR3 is CASSPRTVYTDTQYF. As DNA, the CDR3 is TGTGCCAGCAGCCCTCGGACAGTCTACACAGATACGCAGTATTTT.